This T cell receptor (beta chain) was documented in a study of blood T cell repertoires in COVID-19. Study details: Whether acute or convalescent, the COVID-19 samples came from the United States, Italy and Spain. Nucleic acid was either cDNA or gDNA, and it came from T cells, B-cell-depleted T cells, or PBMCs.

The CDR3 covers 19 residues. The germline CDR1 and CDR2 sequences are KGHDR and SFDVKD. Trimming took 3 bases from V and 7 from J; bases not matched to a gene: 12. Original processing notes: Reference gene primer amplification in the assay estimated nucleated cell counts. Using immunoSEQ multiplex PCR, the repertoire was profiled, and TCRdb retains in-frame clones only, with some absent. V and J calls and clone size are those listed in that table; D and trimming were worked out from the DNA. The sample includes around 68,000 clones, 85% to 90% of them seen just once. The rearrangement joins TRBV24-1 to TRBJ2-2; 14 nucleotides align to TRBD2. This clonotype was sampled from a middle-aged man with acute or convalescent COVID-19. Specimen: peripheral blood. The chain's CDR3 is CATSDGGLAGVGSGGELFF. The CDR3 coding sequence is TGTGCCACCAGTGATGGGGGACTAGCGGGAGTAGGTTCCGGCGGGGAGCTGTTTTTT.